Detailed here is one T cell receptor beta chain. Only in-frame clones appear in the TCRdb table, and some are missing; sequencing was by immunoSEQ multiplex PCR. The data hold about 240,000 clones, with 80% to 90% observed a single time. This sample is drawn from a study of blood T cell repertoires in COVID-19. This CDR3 comprises 14 residues. Trimming took 5 bases from V and 3 from J; bases not matched to a gene: 3. Germline V gene data show CDR1 as SGHNT and CDR2 as YENEEA. What was sequenced was peripheral blood. The receptor comes from a man aged 45-65 years with acute or convalescent COVID-19. V usage is TRBV11-3 and J usage is TRBJ2-7; 11 nucleotides line up with TRBD1. CDR3 in amino acids: CASSRGQGVYEQYF. For the CDR3, the DNA is TGTGCCAGCAGCCGGGGACAGGGGGTCTACGAGCAGTACTTC.